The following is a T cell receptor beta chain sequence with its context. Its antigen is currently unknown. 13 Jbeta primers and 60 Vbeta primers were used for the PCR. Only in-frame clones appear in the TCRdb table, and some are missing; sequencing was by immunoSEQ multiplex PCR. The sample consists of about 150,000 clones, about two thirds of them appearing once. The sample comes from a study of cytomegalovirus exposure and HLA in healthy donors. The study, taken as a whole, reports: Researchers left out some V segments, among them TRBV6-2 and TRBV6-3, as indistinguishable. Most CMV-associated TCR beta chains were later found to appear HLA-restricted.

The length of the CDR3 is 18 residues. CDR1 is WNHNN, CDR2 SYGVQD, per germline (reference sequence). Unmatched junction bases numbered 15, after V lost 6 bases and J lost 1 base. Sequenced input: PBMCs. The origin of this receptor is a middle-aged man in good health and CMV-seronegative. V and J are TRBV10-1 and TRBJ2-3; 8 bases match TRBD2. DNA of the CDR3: TGCGCCAGCAGCGCCCCCCGTGGACTAGCCGTGTGCACAGATACGCAGTATTTT. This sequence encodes CASSAPRGLAVCTDTQYF.